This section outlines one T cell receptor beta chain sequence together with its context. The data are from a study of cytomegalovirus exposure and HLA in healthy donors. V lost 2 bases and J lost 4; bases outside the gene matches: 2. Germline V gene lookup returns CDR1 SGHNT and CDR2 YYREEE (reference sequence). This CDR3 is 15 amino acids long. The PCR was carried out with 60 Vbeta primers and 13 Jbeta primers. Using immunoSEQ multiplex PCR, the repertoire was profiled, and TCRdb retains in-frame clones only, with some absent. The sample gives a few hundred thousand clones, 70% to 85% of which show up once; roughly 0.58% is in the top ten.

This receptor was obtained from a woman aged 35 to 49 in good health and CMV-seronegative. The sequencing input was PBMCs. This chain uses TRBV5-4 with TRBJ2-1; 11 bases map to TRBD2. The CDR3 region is CASSFSGGVYNEQFF. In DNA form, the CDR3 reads TGTGCCAGCAGCTTTAGCGGGGGGGTATACAATGAGCAGTTCTTC.